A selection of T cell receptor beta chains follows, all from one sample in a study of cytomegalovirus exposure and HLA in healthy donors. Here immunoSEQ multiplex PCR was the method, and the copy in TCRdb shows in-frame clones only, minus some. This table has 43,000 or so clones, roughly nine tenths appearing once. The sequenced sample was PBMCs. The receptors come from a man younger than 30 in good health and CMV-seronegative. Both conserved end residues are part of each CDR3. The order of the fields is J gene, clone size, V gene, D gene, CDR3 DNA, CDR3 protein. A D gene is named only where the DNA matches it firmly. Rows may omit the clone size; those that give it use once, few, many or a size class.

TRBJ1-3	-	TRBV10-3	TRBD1	TGTGCCATCGCCGACAGGGGTGGAAACACCATATATTTT	CAIADRGGNTIYF
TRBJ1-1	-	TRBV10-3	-	TGTGCCATCAGTGACCCCGGGAGGTCCTACACTGAAGCTTTCTTT	CAISDPGRSYTEAFF
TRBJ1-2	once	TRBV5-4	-	TGTGCCAGCAGCTTGACAGGACCTGGTGGCTACACCTTC	CASSLTGPGGYTF
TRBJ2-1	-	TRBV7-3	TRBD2	TGTGCCAGCAGCTCCCTAGCGGGGGGGCGGGCCTACAATGAGCAGTTCTTC	CASSSLAGGRAYNEQFF
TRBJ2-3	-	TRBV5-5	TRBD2	TGTGCCAGCAGCGACACTAGCGGGAGTGATACGCAGTATTTT	CASSDTSGSDTQYF
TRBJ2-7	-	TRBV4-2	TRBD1	TGTGCCAGCAGCCAGACCGGAGGGACAGGGTTCTACGAGCAGTACTTC	CASSQTGGTGFYEQYF
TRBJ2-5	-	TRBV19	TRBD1	TGTGCCAGTAGTGACAGGGCCGAAGAGACCCAGTACTTC	CASSDRAEETQYF
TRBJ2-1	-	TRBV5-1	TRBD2	TGCGCCAGCAGCTTGGAACCGGGACTAGACGGGCCTGAGCAGTTCTTC	CASSLEPGLDGPEQFF
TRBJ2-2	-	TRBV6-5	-	TGTGCCAGCAGTCTCCGGGACGGGGAGCTGTTTTTT	CASSLRDGELFF
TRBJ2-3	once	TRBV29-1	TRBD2	TGCAGCGTTGGCGGGAGGGGCACAGATACGCAGTATTTT	CSVGGRGTDTQYF
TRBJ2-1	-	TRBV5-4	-	TGTGCCAGCAGCTGGGCTTTGGGTGAGAGCTCCTACAATGAGCAGTTCTTC	CASSWALGESSYNEQFF
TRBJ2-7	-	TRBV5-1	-	TGCGCCAGCAGCCCGACCTCGTGGCAGGGCTACGAGCAGTACTTC	CASSPTSWQGYEQYF
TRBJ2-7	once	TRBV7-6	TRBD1	TGTGCCAGCAGCTTAGAAGGGACAGGGGGCCGATACGAGCAGTACTTC	CASSLEGTGGRYEQYF
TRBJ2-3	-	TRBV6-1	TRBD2	TGTGCCAGCAGTGAAGGATGGGGTAGCGGGGGGTTCACAGATACGCAGTATTTT	CASSEGWGSGGFTDTQYF
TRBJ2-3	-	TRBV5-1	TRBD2	TGCGCCAGCAGCCCGGGACTAGCGGGCGCCACAGATACGCAGTATTTT	CASSPGLAGATDTQYF
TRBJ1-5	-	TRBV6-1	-	TGTGCCAGCAAGGCGGGGCATAGCAATCAGCCCCAGCATTTT	CASKAGHSNQPQHF
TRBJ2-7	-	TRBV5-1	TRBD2	TGCGCCAGCAGCCAGCGTCAAGCGGGAATCCACGAGCAGTACTTC	CASSQRQAGIHEQYF
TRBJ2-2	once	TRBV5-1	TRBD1	TGCGCCAGCAGCTTGAGGACAGGGGACACCGGGGAGCTGTTTTTT	CASSLRTGDTGELFF
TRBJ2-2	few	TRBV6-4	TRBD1	TGTGCCAGCAGCGGGACAGGGGGCCAGTCCGGGGAGCTGTTTTTT	CASSGTGGQSGELFF
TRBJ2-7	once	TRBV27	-	TGTGCCAGCAGGGATGGACAGATCGGCGACGAGCAGTACTTC	CASRDGQIGDEQYF
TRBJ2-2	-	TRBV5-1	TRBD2	TGCGCCAGCAGCTTGGCCCCTAGCGGGGGAGCGACGGACACCGGGGAGCTGTTTTTT	CASSLAPSGGATDTGELFF
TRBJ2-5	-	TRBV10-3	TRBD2	TGTGCCATCAGGGGTTCAGGAGCGGGAGGGCAAGGAGAGACCCAGTACTTC	CAIRGSGAGGQGETQYF
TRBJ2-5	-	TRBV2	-	TGTGCCAGCACCCGGGACTGGGAATCGGCCCAGTACTTC	CASTRDWESAQYF
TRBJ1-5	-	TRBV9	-	TGTGCCAGCAGTCTCGCCGCGATCAATCAGCCCCAGCATTTT	CASSLAAINQPQHF
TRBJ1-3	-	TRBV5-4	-	TGTGCCAGCAGCCTGGGCGCGGGGCCTGGAAACACCATATATTTT	CASSLGAGPGNTIYF
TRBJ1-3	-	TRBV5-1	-	TGCGCCAGCAGCCTCGGACAGTCCTCTGGAAACACCATATATTTT	CASSLGQSSGNTIYF
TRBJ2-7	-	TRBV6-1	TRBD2	TGTGCCAGCAGTGAAGAGGGACTAGCGGGAGTGGTTGGGACCTACGAGCAGTACTTC	CASSEEGLAGVVGTYEQYF
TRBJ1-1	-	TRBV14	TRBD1	TGTGCCAGCAGCCAAGAGGGACAGGGCAACACTGAAGCTTTCTTT	CASSQEGQGNTEAFF
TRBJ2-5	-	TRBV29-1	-	TGCAGCGCCGCAACAGGGTTGGAGACCCAGTACTTC	CSAATGLETQYF